Here is one T cell receptor beta chain with its context. Via MiXCR, TCRdb re-called the RT-PCR reads, giving one row per CDR3 protein. This sample yields under 950,000 distinct CDR3 sequences, of which 21% are seen a single time; around 9.6% belongs to the top ten. The data stem from a study of response to subunit inactivated influenza vaccine. Sequencing was performed on PBMCs from blood, taken 5 days after vaccination. This clonotype was sampled from a man aged 45 to 65 who received an inactivated influenza vaccine.

CDR3 protein: CASSLVGQGVEKLFF. CDR3 nucleotides: TGTGCCAGCAGTTTAGTAGGACAGGGTGTTGAAAAACTGTTTTTT. The V and J genes are TRBV12-3 or TRBV12-4 and TRBJ1-4; 8 bases align to TRBD1. Trimming cost V 1 base and J 7 bases; bases outside gene matches: 5. The length of the CDR3 is 15 residues.